The 9 T cell receptor beta chains below come from one sample, sequenced in a study of cytomegalovirus exposure and HLA in healthy donors. Primers: 60 Vbeta forward and 13 Jbeta reverse. The data were produced by immunoSEQ multiplex PCR, yet TCRdb's version contains in-frame clones alone and is incomplete. The sample consists of roughly 120,000 clones, around 77% of them appearing once. The source material was PBMCs. These receptors were obtained from a human donor in good health.

Here the CDR3 reads CASSPQGAGNQPQHF. CDR3 in DNA: TGTGCCAGCAGTCCCCAGGGGGCTGGGAATCAGCCCCAGCATTTT. The V call is TRBV6-6, the J call TRBJ1-5; TRBD1 aligns across 8 bases. V shed 5 bases and J 4 bases; nucleotides not matched to a gene: 7. Looked up from germline, CDR1 is MNHNY and CDR2 is SVGAGI (reference sequence). This CDR3 is built from 15 residues.

This clone was observed a handful of times. V and J are TRBV5-4 and TRBJ1-1; D is unclear. V was trimmed by 0 bases and J by 4 bases, leaving 13 bases between them. The CDR3 totals 15 residues. CDR1 SGHNT and CDR2 YYREEE come from the germline V gene (reference sequence). The CDR3 DNA is TGTGCCAGCAGCTTGGGTCGCTTCAGTCCCACTGAAGCTTTCTTT. Translating gives CASSLGRFSPTEAFF.

This chain joins TRBV9 and TRBJ2-1, with 7 bases that match TRBD1. Germline trimming cut 4 bases from V and 2 bases from J; bases unmatched to any gene: 6. This CDR3 has 15 residues. Germline CDR1 is SGDLS and CDR2 is YYNGEE. This chain's CDR3 is CASSLTGSPYNEQFF. CDR3 in DNA: TGTGCCAGCAGCCTGACAGGGTCCCCCTACAATGAGCAGTTCTTC.

The rearrangement links TRBV4-1 to TRBJ2-7, with a possible D match to TRBD1 (5 bases). Germline V gene data show CDR1 as MGHRA and CDR2 as YSYEKL. This CDR3 comprises 15 residues. Trimming removed 4 bases from V and 2 bases from J, with 15 bases in between. The CDR3 here is CASSRQRGQPYEQYF. CDR3 nucleotide sequence: TGCGCCAGCAGCCGTCAAAGGGGCCAACCCTACGAGCAGTACTTC.

The J gene is TRBJ2-3, the V gene TRBV15, with 9 bases fitting TRBD2. J lost 0 bases, V lost 0 bases, and 7 bases had no gene match. The germline V gene encodes CDR1 LNHNV and CDR2 YYDKDF (reference sequence). The CDR3 loop spans 18 amino acids. The CDR3 nucleotides are TGTGCCACCAGCAGAGATCGTACTAGCGGGTCCAGCACAGATACGCAGTATTTT. Translation: CATSRDRTSGSSTDTQYF. Complete variable domain (other parts from reference TRBV15 and TRBJ2-3): DAMVIQNPRYQVTQFGKPVTLSCSQTLNHNVMYWYQQKSSQAPKLLFHYYDKDFNNEADTPDNFQSRRPNTSFCFLDIRSPGLGDTAMYLCATSRDRTSGSSTDTQYFGPGTRLTVL.

CDR3 DNA sequence: TGTGCCAGTCGCCCGGGGGGAATTTTAGACACCATATATTTT. This gives the protein CASRPGGILDTIYF. The gene calls are TRBV19 and TRBJ1-3; tentatively, D is TRBD1 (5 bases). CDR1 and CDR2 (germline): LNHDA, SQIVND (reference sequence). The CDR3 runs to 14 residues. V was shortened by 8 bases and J by 8 bases, with 19 bases between the two germline ends.

V and J are TRBV28 and TRBJ2-3, with 8 bases fitting TRBD2. J gave up 0 bases and V 6 bases, and 23 bases lay outside the gene matches. Germline V lookup: CDR1 MDHEN, CDR2 SYDVKM. The CDR3 has 21 residues. The CDR3 region has the DNA TGTGCCAGCAGCCCACCGCGGGGGGCCATAGCTCCTTCCCCTAGCACAGATACGCAGTATTTT. It is translated as CASSPPRGAIAPSPSTDTQYF.

This clone was found once. The genes are TRBV2 and TRBJ2-3; 9 bases agree with TRBD2. J lost 0 bases, V lost 2 bases, and 3 bases had no gene match. The germline V gene has CDR1 SNHLY and CDR2 FYNNEI. There are 16 residues in the CDR3. The CDR3 DNA reads as TGTGCCAGCAGTGAAACACTAGCGGGCAGCACAGATACGCAGTATTTT. Translation: CASSETLAGSTDTQYF.

J is TRBJ2-3 and V is TRBV4-1, with 10 bases matching TRBD2. Germline trimming cut 2 bases from V and 4 bases from J; bases unmatched to any gene: 9. Germline V gene data show CDR1 as MGHRA and CDR2 as YSYEKL. The CDR3 loop spans 17 amino acids. CDR3 residues: CASSQIRASGSSDTQYF. CDR3 DNA: TGCGCCAGCAGCCAAATACGTGCTAGCGGGAGTTCAGATACGCAGTATTTT.